Presented here are 27 T cell receptor beta chains from one specimen sequenced in a study of T-cell memory formation after mild COVID-19. From the 5' RACE reads, TCRdb called clonotypes with MiXCR, one entry per CDR3 protein. This table holds under 550,000 distinct CDR3 sequences, 15% to 20% found once. Sequencing input: PBMCs or a T cell subset sorted from them (not recorded which). The receptors were sampled from an adult woman who had mild COVID-19 (a few samples of this study predate the infection). Cell type and time point are not known.

This chain joins TRBV20-1 and TRBJ2-3, with TRBD2 identical over 14 bases. Trimming removed 6 bases from V and 4 bases from J; junction bases left unmatched: 6. This CDR3 comprises 15 residues. Looked up from germline, CDR1 is DFQATT and CDR2 is SNEGSKA (reference sequence). The CDR3 sequence: CSAGTSGSTPDTQYF. The CDR3 nucleotides are TGCAGTGCGGGGACTAGCGGGAGTACCCCAGATACGCAGTATTTT.

The chain combines TRBV5-1 with TRBJ2-1, with TRBD2 identical over 14 bases. Looked up from germline, CDR1 is SGHRS and CDR2 is YFSETQ. Trimming at V came to 3 bases and at J to 4 bases, leaving 3 bases not matched to a gene. This CDR3 is 16 amino acids long. CDR3: CASSWTSGGFYNEQFF. The DNA for the CDR3 is TGCGCCAGCAGCTGGACTAGCGGGGGGTTTTACAATGAGCAGTTCTTC.

V is TRBV6-6 and J is TRBJ1-2; 9 bases are shared with TRBD1. CDR3 length: 15 amino acids. V lost 7 bases to trimming and J lost 2 bases; unmatched junction nucleotides: 8. CDR1 and CDR2 (germline): MNHNY, SVGAGI (reference sequence). The CDR3 DNA follows: TGTGCCAGCACTCTGAGGGACAGGGCCAACTATGGCTACACCTTC. It specifies CASTLRDRANYGYTF.

The rearrangement links TRBV2 to TRBJ2-2, with D possibly TRBD1 on 6 matching bases. The CDR3 is 13 residues long. With 2 bases removed from V and 8 bases from J, the gap between germline ends came to 9 bases. The germline V gene encodes CDR1 SNHLY and CDR2 FYNNEI. The CDR3 DNA is TGTGCCAGCAGTGAATCGACAGGAGGGGAGCTGTTTTTT. It specifies CASSESTGGELFF.

The chain links TRBV7-2 to TRBJ2-5; D ambiguous. V lost 0 bases and J lost 2, with 10 bases in between. The CDR3 loop spans 15 amino acids. Germline V gives CDR1 SGHTA, CDR2 FQGNSA. Written as DNA, the CDR3 is TGTGCCAGCAGCTTAGCTCTGGCTATTCAAGAGACCCAGTACTTC. Translated: CASSLALAIQETQYF.

This clonotype was seen a handful of times. The rearrangement links TRBV5-1 to TRBJ2-7; D might be TRBD2 (6 bases). The CDR3 length is 15 residues. Trimming shortened V by 4 bases and J by 3 bases, and 17 bases separated the two germline ends. CDR1 is SGHRS and CDR2 is YFSETQ in the germline V gene. The CDR3 sequence: CASSPGGGGSYEQYF. The CDR3, as DNA: TGCGCCAGCAGCCCAGGAGGAGGAGGGAGCTACGAGCAGTACTTC. Together with reference TRBV5-1 and TRBJ2-7, the CDR3 gives the full variable domain: KAGVTQTPRYLIKTRGQQVTLSCSPISGHRSVSWYQQTPGQGLQFLFEYFSETQRNKGNFPGRFSGRQFSNSRSEMNVSTLELGDSALYLCASSPGGGGSYEQYFGPGTRLTVT.

This clonotype was seen a handful of times. The chain carries TRBV10-3 and TRBJ1-1, with 8 nucleotides matching TRBD1. CDR3 length: 12 amino acids. CDR1 ENHRY and CDR2 SYGVKD come from the germline V gene. The V gene end was trimmed by 6 bases and the J gene end by 4 bases; junction bases not matched to a gene: 1. The CDR3 DNA reads TGTGCCATCAGGGACAGGGCCACTGAAGCTTTCTTT. Protein: CAIRDRATEAFF.

V gene TRBV12-5 combines with J gene TRBJ1-3, with D hard to call. The germline V gene has CDR1 LGHNT and CDR2 FRNRAP. CDR3 length: 15 residues. Trimming stripped 1 base from V and 0 bases from J, with 7 bases between. CDR3 loop: CASGLGLISGNTIYF. In DNA, the CDR3 is TGTGCTAGTGGTTTGGGCCTTATCTCTGGAAACACCATATATTTT.

The V call is TRBV7-9, the J call TRBJ2-7; D call uncertain. The V end lost 0 bases, the J end lost 4 bases, and 10 bases lay between the germline ends. This CDR3 has 14 amino acids. CDR1 is SEHNR, CDR2 FQNEAQ, per germline (reference sequence). CDR3 DNA: TGTGCCAGCAGCTTAGCGTTTCAAGTATACGAGCAGTACTTC. This translates into CASSLAFQVYEQYF.

The rearrangement uses TRBV6-2 or TRBV6-3 and TRBJ2-7, with 7 bases fitting TRBD1. With V trimmed by 2 bases and J by 4 bases, 8 bases remained unmatched. The CDR3 sequence is 15 residues long. Germline CDR1 is MNHEY and CDR2 is SVGEGT. For the CDR3, the DNA is TGTGCCAGCAGTTACGTCCGGGACAGAAGATACGAGCAGTACTTC. This translates into CASSYVRDRRYEQYF.

This sequence joins TRBV12-3 or TRBV12-4 and TRBJ1-1; the D gene is possibly TRBD1 (6 bases). V lost 7 bases to trimming and J lost 1 base, with 10 bases between them. This CDR3 is built from 13 residues. The CDR3 nucleotides are TGTGCCAGCACCCTACAGGGGAACACTGAAGCTTTCTTT. It encodes CASTLQGNTEAFF.

The chain has TRBV5-1 and TRBJ1-5; 9 bases are a match to TRBD1. This CDR3 comprises 15 residues. The ends lost 0 bases at V and 5 bases at J; junction bases unmatched: 3. Per the germline V gene, CDR1 is SGHRS and CDR2 is YFSETQ. The CDR3 sequence is CASSLGGQGYQPQHF. CDR3 sequence (DNA): TGCGCCAGCAGCTTGGGTGGACAGGGGTATCAGCCCCAGCATTTT.

This clonotype turned up a few times. The chain couples TRBV4-1 to TRBJ1-6; D is unresolved. Germline CDR1 is MGHRA and CDR2 is YSYEKL. The CDR3 sequence is 15 residues long. The ends were cut back, 0 bases at V and 4 bases at J, with 7 bases in the middle. CDR3 protein: CASSQDRGYNSPLHF. CDR3 nucleotides: TGCGCCAGCAGCCAAGACCGGGGATATAATTCACCCCTCCACTTT.

This clonotype was observed a handful of times. The rearrangement links TRBV28 to TRBJ2-2; TRBD2 is a possible D gene (5 bases). The CDR3 runs 13 residues. With 7 bases removed from V and 6 bases from J, the gap between germline ends came to 12 bases. The V gene's germline CDR1 is MDHEN and CDR2 SYDVKM. CDR3: CASITPGAGELFF. Here the CDR3 DNA reads TGTGCCAGCATAACCCCCGGGGCCGGGGAGCTGTTTTTT.

This clonotype was counted a few times. The junction shows a germline mismatch at one end, possibly a read error. The chain combines TRBV6-5 with TRBJ2-3; tentatively, D is TRBD1 (6 bases). There are 15 residues in the CDR3. CDR1 and CDR2 from the germline V gene are MNHEY and SVGAGI. The CDR3 here is CASSYWQGRGDTQYF. For the CDR3, the DNA is TGTGCCAGCAGCTACTGGCAGGGGAGAGGGGATACGCAGTATTTT.

The V and J genes are TRBV9 and TRBJ1-2; D possibly corresponds to TRBD1 (5 bases). The CDR3 is 14 amino acids. V shed 0 bases and J shed 2 bases, with 8 bases lying between them. Germline V gives CDR1 SGDLS, CDR2 YYNGEE. CDR3 region: CASSVATGNYGYTF. The CDR3 nucleotides are TGTGCCAGCAGCGTAGCCACAGGAAACTATGGCTACACCTTC.

The V and J genes are TRBV18 and TRBJ2-5; 8 bases line up with TRBD1. Looked up from germline, CDR1 is KGHSH and CDR2 is LQKENI. This CDR3 region has 15 residues. V lost 8 bases to trimming and J lost 1 base; unmatched junction nucleotides: 9. CDR3 in DNA: TGTGCCAGCCGGGCGACAGGGGTTGGCCAAGAGACCCAGTACTTC. It translates to CASRATGVGQETQYF.

This clonotype was recorded at least ten times. This chain joins TRBV28 and TRBJ2-1, with TRBD2 identical over 14 bases. Germline trimming cut 6 bases from V and 4 bases from J; bases unmatched to any gene: 11. Germline V gives CDR1 MDHEN, CDR2 SYDVKM. CDR3 size: 18 residues. The CDR3 DNA reads TGTGCCAGCAGCCTCGGGACTAGCGGGAGAAAGTCATACAATGAGCAGTTCTTC. It encodes CASSLGTSGRKSYNEQFF.

The gene calls are TRBV7-6 and TRBJ1-5; D remains unclear. V gave up 2 bases and J gave up 7 bases, with 9 bases separating them. The length of the CDR3 is 13 residues. CDR1 and CDR2 from the germline V gene are SGHVS and FNYEAQ. In DNA, the CDR3 is TGTGCCAGCAGCTTAAATGAGCGACAGCCCCAGCATTTT. Translating it yields CASSLNERQPQHF.

The rearrangement links TRBV25-1 to TRBJ2-3; TRBD2 agrees at 10 bases. J gave up 4 bases and V 8 bases, and 3 bases lay outside the gene matches. This CDR3 spans 13 amino acids. Germline V gene sequence: CDR1 MGHDK, CDR2 SYGVNS. The CDR3 here is CASEREGPDTQYF. As DNA, the CDR3 is TGTGCCAGCGAGCGGGAGGGTCCAGATACGCAGTATTTT.

There are many counts of this clonotype. The V gene is TRBV5-1, the J gene TRBJ2-7; TRBD1 matches 10 bases. The germline gives CDR1 SGHRS, CDR2 YFSETQ. This CDR3 region has 15 residues. The trim removed 4 bases at V and 4 bases at J, leaving 8 bases unmatched. CDR3 DNA: TGCGCCAGCAGCCGCGGCCAGGACAGGGGGTACGAGCAGTACTTC. Its protein product is CASSRGQDRGYEQYF.

J is TRBJ1-2 and V is TRBV12-3 or TRBV12-4; no reliable D call. The CDR3 runs 16 residues. Trimming cost V 2 bases and J 3 bases, with 16 bases left between them. The CDR3 nucleotides read TGTGCCAGCAGTTTAAAAGGCGCGGTGGCGGACTATGGCTACACCTTC. It yields the protein CASSLKGAVADYGYTF.

This clonotype has a count of ten or more. The CDR3 region is CASSFSGIAKNIQYF. The CDR3 DNA reads as TGTGCCAGCAGTTTTTCCGGGATAGCCAAAAACATTCAGTACTTC. The chain recombines TRBV12-3 or TRBV12-4 with TRBJ2-4, with D possibly being TRBD2 (5 bases). This CDR3 is 15 amino acids long. V lost 3 bases and J lost 0, with 9 bases in between.

This clonotype has only a few counts. The J gene is TRBJ1-4, the V gene TRBV4-1; TRBD1 aligns across 9 bases. Germline CDR1 is MGHRA and CDR2 is YSYEKL. The CDR3 runs 16 residues. V was pared by 2 bases and J by 6 bases, with 7 bases of the junction left unmatched. CDR3 residues: CASSQRNRGQDEKLFF. Written as DNA, the CDR3 is TGCGCCAGCAGCCAACGAAACAGGGGGCAAGATGAAAAACTGTTTTTT.

This clonotype was counted at least ten times. The V and J genes are TRBV5-4 and TRBJ2-2; a weak D match, TRBD2 (5 bases). Germline V CDR1 and CDR2: SGHNT, YYREEE (reference sequence). The CDR3 length is 16 residues. Trimming removed 0 bases at V and 4 bases at J, with 13 bases between. This CDR3 reads CASSLDFEGGTGELFF. The DNA of the CDR3 is TGTGCCAGCAGCTTGGATTTTGAGGGTGGCACCGGGGAGCTGTTTTTT.

This clonotype showed up just a few times. V usage is TRBV12-3 or TRBV12-4 and J usage is TRBJ1-2, with D tentatively TRBD1 (6 bases). Trimming took off 3 bases at V and 3 bases at J, with 11 bases between the two ends. The length of the CDR3 is 14 residues. CDR3 sequence reads: CASSFTGNDYGYTF. DNA of the CDR3: TGTGCCAGCAGTTTCACAGGGAACGACTATGGCTACACCTTC.

The chain uses TRBV9 and TRBJ1-6; 9 nucleotides match TRBD1. The CDR3 length is 15 residues. V shed 0 bases and J 10 bases; nucleotides not matched to a gene: 5. The germline V gene encodes CDR1 SGDLS and CDR2 YYNGEE. CDR3 sequence: CASSVEGQGYSPLHF. CDR3 in DNA: TGTGCCAGCAGCGTAGAGGGACAGGGTTACTCACCCCTCCACTTT.